Listed below are T cell receptor beta chains from one sample, sequenced in a study of blood T cell repertoires in COVID-19. Clones were sequenced by immunoSEQ multiplex PCR, and TCRdb holds only the in-frame ones, with some missing. This sample has hundreds of thousands of clones, with around 85% found just once. Sample: PBMCs or T cells enriched from blood (not recorded which). The receptors derive from a woman in her thirties or forties who had recovered from COVID-19. Each CDR3 is given with its conserved first and last residue. A D gene is named only where the DNA matches it firmly. Clone size is given for some rows only: seen once, a few or many times, or a class if the clone is expanded.

j_call	clone_size	v_call	d_call	cdr3_aa	cdr3_nt
TRBJ2-7	few	TRBV6-5	-	CASSYSRGWYEQYF	TGTGCCAGCAGTTACTCGCGGGGTTGGTACGAGCAGTACTTC
TRBJ2-7	-	TRBV11-2	-	CASSLDPSRYEQYF	TGTGCCAGCAGCTTAGATCCTAGTAGGTACGAGCAGTACTTC
TRBJ2-7	-	TRBV27	-	CASSLTRVSYEQYF	TGTGCCAGCAGTCTAACCCGGGTATCCTACGAGCAGTACTTC
TRBJ2-7	-	TRBV7-7	TRBD2	CASSLGPGGYEQYF	TGTGCTAGCAGCTTAGGGCCGGGAGGCTACGAGCAGTACTTC
TRBJ1-1	-	TRBV28	TRBD1	CATLQGAEKAFF	TGTGCCACCTTACAGGGGGCAGAAAAGGCTTTCTTT
TRBJ2-4	-	TRBV5-1	TRBD1	CASSLGDRGKNIQYF	TGCGCCAGCAGCTTGGGGGACAGGGGCAAAAACATTCAGTACTTC
TRBJ1-4	-	TRBV4-2	-	CASSQDSGEGEKLFF	TGTGCCAGCAGCCAAGATTCCGGGGAGGGTGAAAAACTGTTTTTT
TRBJ2-5	once	TRBV28	TRBD2	CASTPGLGLGVGETQYF	TGTGCCAGCACCCCGGGACTAGGATTGGGTGTGGGTGAGACCCAGTACTTC
TRBJ1-1	-	TRBV6-5	-	CASSGGADTEAFF	TGTGCCAGTTCTGGGGGGGCGGACACTGAAGCTTTCTTT
TRBJ2-3	-	TRBV29-1	-	CSVEMGGDTQYF	TGCAGCGTGGAAATGGGAGGAGATACGCAGTATTTT
TRBJ2-3	-	TRBV28	-	CASRSSSGPFADTQYF	TGTGCCAGCAGAAGTTCCAGCGGCCCCTTTGCAGATACGCAGTATTTT
TRBJ2-7	-	TRBV28	TRBD2	CASSLMTSGSDNEQYF	TGTGCCAGCAGTTTGATGACTAGCGGGAGCGACAACGAGCAGTACTTC
TRBJ2-4	-	TRBV5-1	-	CASSLFGSAMVENIQYF	TGCGCCAGCAGCTTGTTCGGTAGTGCAATGGTCGAAAACATTCAGTACTTC
TRBJ1-1	-	TRBV6-2/TRBV6-3	-	CASSHHRRGPLGNTEAFF	TGTGCCAGCAGTCACCACCGGAGAGGCCCCCTTGGGAACACTGAAGCTTTCTTT
TRBJ2-7	-	TRBV30	-	CAWSGPLEQYF	TGTGCCTGGAGTGGTCCTTTGGAGCAGTACTTC
TRBJ2-5	-	TRBV28	TRBD1	CASSKQGVGETQYF	TGTGCCAGCAGCAAACAGGGGGTTGGTGAGACCCAGTACTTC
TRBJ2-1	once	TRBV28	-	CASSSTANEQFF	TGTGCCAGCAGTTCGACAGCCAATGAGCAGTTCTTC
TRBJ2-4	-	TRBV2	TRBD1	CASSTGEWIAKNIQYF	TGTGCCAGCAGTACAGGGGAGTGGATAGCCAAAAACATTCAGTACTTC